This T cell receptor beta chain derives from a study of T cell responses to AZD1222 COVID-19 vaccine. On the study more broadly: Recipients boosted at about 4 weeks or about 12 weeks are pooled. Study-wide points: Clonal diversity may have been underestimated in mostly white British donors. Baseline seropositives among AZD1222 recipients totaled only five or six. Two AZD1222 doses significantly raised spike-specific TCR breadth and depth over controls.

Only a few counts were recorded for this clone. Its antigen is currently unknown. The germline CDR1 and CDR2 sequences are SGHRS and YFSETQ. The CDR3 length is 14 residues. The V end lost 2 bases, the J end lost 8 bases, and 13 bases lay between the germline ends. Sequencing was performed with immunoSEQ multiplex PCR; in TCRdb, only in-frame clones are kept and a portion is missing. This sample has more than 60,000 clones, with 87% found just once. The rearrangement uses TRBV5-1 and TRBJ1-4; D uncertain. This clonotype originated in an adult in good health. This specimen consisted of peripheral blood, obtained on day 0 of AZD1222 vaccination. Written as DNA, the CDR3 is TGCGCCAGCAGCTTCGGAGGGCTCGGAGAAAAACTGTTTTTT. Amino acid sequence: CASSFGGLGEKLFF.